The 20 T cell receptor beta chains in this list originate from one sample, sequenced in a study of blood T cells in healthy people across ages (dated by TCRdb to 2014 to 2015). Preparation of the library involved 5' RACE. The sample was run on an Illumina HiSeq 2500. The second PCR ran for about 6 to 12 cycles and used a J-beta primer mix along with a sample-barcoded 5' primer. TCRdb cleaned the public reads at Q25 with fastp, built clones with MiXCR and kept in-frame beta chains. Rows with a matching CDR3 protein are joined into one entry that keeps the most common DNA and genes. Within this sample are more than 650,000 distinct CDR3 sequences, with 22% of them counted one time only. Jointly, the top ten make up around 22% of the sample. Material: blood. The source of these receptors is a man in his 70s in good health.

The CDR3 reads CSAGGVRVAKNIQYF. Here the CDR3 DNA reads TGCAGTGCCGGGGGAGTCCGCGTAGCCAAAAACATTCAGTACTTC. This rearrangement joins TRBV20-1 to TRBJ2-4; D may be TRBD2 (6 bases). Trimming pared 6 bases from V and 0 bases from J, leaving 15 bases between. The CDR3 consists of 15 residues. Germline values: CDR1 DFQATT, CDR2 SNEGSKA (reference sequence).

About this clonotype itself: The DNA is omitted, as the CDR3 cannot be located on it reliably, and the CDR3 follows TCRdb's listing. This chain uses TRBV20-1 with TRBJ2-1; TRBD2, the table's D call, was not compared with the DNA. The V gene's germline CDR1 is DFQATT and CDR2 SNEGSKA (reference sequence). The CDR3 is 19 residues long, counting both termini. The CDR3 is CSARDSAPGLAGVYNEQFF.

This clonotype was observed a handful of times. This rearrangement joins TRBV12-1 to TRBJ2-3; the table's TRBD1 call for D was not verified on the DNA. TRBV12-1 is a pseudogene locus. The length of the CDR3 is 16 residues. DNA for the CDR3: TGTGCCAGCAGCTTTTGGAACGGGACAGTCACAGATACGCAGTATTTT. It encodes CASSFWNGTVTDTQYF.

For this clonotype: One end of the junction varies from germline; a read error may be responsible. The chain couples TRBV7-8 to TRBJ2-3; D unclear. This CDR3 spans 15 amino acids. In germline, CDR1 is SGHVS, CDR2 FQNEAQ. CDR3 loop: CASSSRAPDTNTQYF. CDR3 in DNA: TGTGCCAGCAGCTCCCGGGCCCCAGACACAAATACGCAGTATTTT. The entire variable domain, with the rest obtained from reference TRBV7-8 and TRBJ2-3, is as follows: GAGVSQSPRYKVAKRGQDVALRCDPISGHVSLFWYQQALGQGPEFLTYFQNEAQLDKSGLPSDRFFAERPEGSVSTLKIQRTQQEDSAVYLCASSSRAPDTNTQYFGPGTRLTVL.

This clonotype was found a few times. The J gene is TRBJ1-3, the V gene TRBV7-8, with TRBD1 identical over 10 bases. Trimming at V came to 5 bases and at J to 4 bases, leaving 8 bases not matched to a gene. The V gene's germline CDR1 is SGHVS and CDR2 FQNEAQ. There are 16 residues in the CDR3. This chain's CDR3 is CASSNDRGRGGNTIYF. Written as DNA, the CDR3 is TGTGCCAGCAGCAACGACAGGGGGCGCGGGGGAAACACCATATATTTT.

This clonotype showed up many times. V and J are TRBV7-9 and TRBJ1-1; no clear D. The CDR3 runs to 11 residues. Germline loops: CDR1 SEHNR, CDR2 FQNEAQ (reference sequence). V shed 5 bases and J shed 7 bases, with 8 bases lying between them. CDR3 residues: CASSKHREAFF. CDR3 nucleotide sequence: TGTGCCAGCAGCAAACACCGTGAAGCTTTCTTT.

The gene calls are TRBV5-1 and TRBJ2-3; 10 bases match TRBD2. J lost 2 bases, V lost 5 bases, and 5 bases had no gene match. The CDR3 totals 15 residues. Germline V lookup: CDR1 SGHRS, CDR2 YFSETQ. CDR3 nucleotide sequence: TGCGCCAGCAGGCTAGCGGGGGCCTACACAGATACGCAGTATTTT. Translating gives CASRLAGAYTDTQYF.

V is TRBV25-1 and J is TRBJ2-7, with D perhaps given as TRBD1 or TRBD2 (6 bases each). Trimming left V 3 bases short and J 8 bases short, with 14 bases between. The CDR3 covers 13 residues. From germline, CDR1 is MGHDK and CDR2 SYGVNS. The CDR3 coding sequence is TGTGCCAGCAGTGATGGGGGGCTCGCGCAGCAGTACTTC. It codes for CASSDGGLAQQYF.

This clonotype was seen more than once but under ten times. The chain's CDR3 is CASSGLGGNEQFF. The DNA of the CDR3 is TGTGCCAGCAGTGGGTTAGGGGGTAATGAGCAGTTCTTC. The rearrangement links TRBV2 to TRBJ2-1, with a weak D call TRBD1 (6 bases). V lost 4 bases to trimming and J lost 7 bases, with 11 bases between them. Germline loops: CDR1 SNHLY, CDR2 FYNNEI. CDR3 length: 13 residues. Variable domain in full (rest from reference TRBV2 and TRBJ2-1): EPEVTQTPSHQVTQMGQEVILRCVPISNHLYFYWYRQILGQKVEFLVSFYNNEISEKSEIFDDQFSVERPDGSNFTLKIRSTKLEDSAMYFCASSGLGGNEQFFGPGTRLTVL.

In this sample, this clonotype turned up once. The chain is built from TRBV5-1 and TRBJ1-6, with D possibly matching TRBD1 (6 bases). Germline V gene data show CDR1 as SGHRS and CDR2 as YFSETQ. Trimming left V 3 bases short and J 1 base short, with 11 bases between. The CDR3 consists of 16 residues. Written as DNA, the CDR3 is TGCGCCAGCAGCTCCCAGGGGTTTTCCTATAATTCACCCCTCCACTTT. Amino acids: CASSSQGFSYNSPLHF.

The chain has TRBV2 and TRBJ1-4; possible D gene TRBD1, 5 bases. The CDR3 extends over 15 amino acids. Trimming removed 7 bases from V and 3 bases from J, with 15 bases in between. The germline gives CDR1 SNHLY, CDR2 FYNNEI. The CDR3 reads CASNLGRDANEKLFF. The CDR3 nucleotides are TGTGCCAGCAACCTGGGCCGGGACGCTAATGAAAAACTGTTTTTT.

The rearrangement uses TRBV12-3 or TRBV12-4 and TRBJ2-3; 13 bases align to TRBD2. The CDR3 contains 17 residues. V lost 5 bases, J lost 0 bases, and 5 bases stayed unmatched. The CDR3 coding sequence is TGTGCCAGCAGTCCCGGACTAGCGGGGGATAGCACAGATACGCAGTATTTT. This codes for CASSPGLAGDSTDTQYF.

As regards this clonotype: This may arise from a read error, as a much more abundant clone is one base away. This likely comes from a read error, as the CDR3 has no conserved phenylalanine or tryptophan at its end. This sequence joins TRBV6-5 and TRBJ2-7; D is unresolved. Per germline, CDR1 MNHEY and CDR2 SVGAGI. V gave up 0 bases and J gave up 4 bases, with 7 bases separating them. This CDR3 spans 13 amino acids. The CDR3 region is CASSYSGSYEQYS. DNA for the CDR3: TGTGCCAGCAGTTACTCAGGATCTTACGAGCAGTACTCC.

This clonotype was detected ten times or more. DNA of the CDR3: TGCGCCAGCAGCTCCGGGACTCTTCGAGGCGACACTGAAGCTTTCTTT. Translated, it gives CASSSGTLRGDTEAFF. The gene calls are TRBV5-1 and TRBJ1-1; possibly TRBD1 for D (5 bases). This CDR3 contains 16 residues. V lost 3 bases to trimming and J lost 3 bases, with 18 bases between them. The germline CDR1 and CDR2 sequences are SGHRS and YFSETQ.

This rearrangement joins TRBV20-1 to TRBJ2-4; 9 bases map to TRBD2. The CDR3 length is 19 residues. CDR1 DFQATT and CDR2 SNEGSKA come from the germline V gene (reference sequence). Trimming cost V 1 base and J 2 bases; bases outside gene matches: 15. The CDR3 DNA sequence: TGCAGTGCTAGAGTTTCTGATGGGCTAGCGGGGTTACCCAAAAACATTCAGTACTTC. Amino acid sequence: CSARVSDGLAGLPKNIQYF.

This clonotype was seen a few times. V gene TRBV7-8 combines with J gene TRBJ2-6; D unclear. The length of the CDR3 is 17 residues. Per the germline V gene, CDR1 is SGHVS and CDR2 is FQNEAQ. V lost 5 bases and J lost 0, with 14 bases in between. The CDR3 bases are TGTGCCAGCAGCGGCACACGGAAACTCTCTGGGGCCAACGTCCTGACTTTC. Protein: CASSGTRKLSGANVLTF.

For the CDR3, the DNA is TGCGCCAGCGTCCCAACCGAACCCGGGACAGGGGGCTTCTATGGCTACACCTTC. It is translated as CASVPTEPGTGGFYGYTF. The chain uses TRBV10-1 and TRBJ1-2; 12 nucleotides line up with TRBD1. J gave up 4 bases and V 8 bases, and 17 bases lay outside the gene matches. Per the germline V gene, CDR1 is WNHNN and CDR2 is SYGVQD (reference sequence). This CDR3 region has 18 residues.

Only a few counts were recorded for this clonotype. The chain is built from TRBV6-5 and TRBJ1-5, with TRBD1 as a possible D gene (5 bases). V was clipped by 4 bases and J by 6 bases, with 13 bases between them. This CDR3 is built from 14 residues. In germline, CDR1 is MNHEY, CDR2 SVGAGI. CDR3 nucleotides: TGTGCCAGCAGTTCTCAGGGTTGGGGTCAGCCCCAGCATTTT. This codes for CASSSQGWGQPQHF.

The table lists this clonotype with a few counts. The CDR3 sequence: CASSLGQGAFSPLHF. The CDR3 DNA reads TGTGCCAGCAGCTTAGGACAGGGGGCATTTTCACCCCTCCACTTT. The genes are TRBV13 and TRBJ1-6; 9 bases fit TRBD1. The J segment lost 9 bases and the V segment lost 0 bases, leaving 3 bases of the junction unmatched. CDR3 size: 15 residues. Per the germline V gene, CDR1 is PRHDT and CDR2 is FYEKMQ (reference sequence).

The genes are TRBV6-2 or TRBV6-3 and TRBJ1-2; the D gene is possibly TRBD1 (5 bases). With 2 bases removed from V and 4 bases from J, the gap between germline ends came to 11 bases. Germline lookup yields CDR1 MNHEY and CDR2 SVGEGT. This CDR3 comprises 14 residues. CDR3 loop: CASSYAGNGYGYTF. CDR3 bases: TGTGCCAGCAGTTACGCAGGGAACGGCTATGGCTACACCTTC.